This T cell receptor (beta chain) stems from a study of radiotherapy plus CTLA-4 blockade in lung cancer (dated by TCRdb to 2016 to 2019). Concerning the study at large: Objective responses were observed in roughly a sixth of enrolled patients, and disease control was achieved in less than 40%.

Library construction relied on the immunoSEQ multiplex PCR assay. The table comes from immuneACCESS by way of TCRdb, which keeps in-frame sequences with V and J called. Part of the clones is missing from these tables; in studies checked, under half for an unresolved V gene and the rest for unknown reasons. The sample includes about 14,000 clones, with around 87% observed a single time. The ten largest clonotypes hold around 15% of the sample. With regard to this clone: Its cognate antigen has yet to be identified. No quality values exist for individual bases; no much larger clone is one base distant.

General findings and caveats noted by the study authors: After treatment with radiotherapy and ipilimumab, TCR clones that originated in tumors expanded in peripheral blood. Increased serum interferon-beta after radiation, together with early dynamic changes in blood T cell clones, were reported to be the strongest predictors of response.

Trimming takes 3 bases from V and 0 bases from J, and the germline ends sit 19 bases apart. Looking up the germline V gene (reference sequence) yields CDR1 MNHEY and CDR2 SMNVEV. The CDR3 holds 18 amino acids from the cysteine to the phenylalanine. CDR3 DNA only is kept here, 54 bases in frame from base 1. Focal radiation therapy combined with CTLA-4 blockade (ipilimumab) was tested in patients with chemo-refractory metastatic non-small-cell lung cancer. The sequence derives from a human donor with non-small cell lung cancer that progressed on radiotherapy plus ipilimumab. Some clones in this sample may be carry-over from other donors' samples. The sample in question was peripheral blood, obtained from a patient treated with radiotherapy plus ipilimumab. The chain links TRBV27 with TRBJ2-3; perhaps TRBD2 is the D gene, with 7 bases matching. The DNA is TGTGCCAGCAGTTTTGGGGGGAGGGGGGGCCTAAGCACAGATACGCAGTATTTT. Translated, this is CASSFGGRGGLSTDTQYF.